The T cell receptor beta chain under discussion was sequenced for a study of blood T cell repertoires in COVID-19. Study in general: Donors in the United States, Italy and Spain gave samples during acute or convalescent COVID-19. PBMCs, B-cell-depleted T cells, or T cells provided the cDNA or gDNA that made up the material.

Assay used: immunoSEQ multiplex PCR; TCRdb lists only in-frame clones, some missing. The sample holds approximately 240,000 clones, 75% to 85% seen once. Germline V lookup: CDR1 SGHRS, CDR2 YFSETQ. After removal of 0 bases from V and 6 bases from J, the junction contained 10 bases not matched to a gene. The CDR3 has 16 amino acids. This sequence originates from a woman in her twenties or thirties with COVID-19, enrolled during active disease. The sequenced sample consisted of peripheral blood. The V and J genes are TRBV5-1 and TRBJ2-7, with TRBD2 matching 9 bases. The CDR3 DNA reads TGCGCCAGCAGCTTGGCCCCAGCGGGAGGAGAAGGCGAGCAGTACTTC. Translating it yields CASSLAPAGGEGEQYF.